The next 15 T cell receptor beta chains were all read from a single sample in a study of T-cell reconstitution after alpha-beta-depleted transplantation in children. Preparation of the TCRbeta library used unique molecular identifiers. TCRdb analysed the PCR reads with MiXCR anew, one entry per CDR3 protein. The table records some 130,000 distinct CDR3 sequences, about 9.9% of them present only once. The source was PBMCs, mostly from graft donor cells, collected 180 days after TCRalphabeta/CD19-depleted stem cell transplant. The receptors were sampled from a girl younger than two who had a stem cell transplant for combined immunodeficiency, so the T cells may come from the graft donor.

This clonotype has only a few counts. V gene TRBV10-3 combines with J gene TRBJ1-3; tentative D call: TRBD1 (6 bases). The CDR3 has 14 amino acids. Germline V CDR1 and CDR2: ENHRY, SYGVKD. The V and J ends lost 8 bases and 0 bases respectively, with 11 bases between them. CDR3 bases: TGTGCCATCGATCAGGGGAGCTCTGGAAACACCATATATTTT. Amino acid sequence: CAIDQGSSGNTIYF.

There are a few counts of this clonotype. The chain uses TRBV6-5 and TRBJ2-3; the D gene is possibly TRBD2 (6 bases). The CDR3 length is 15 residues. CDR1 MNHEY and CDR2 SVGAGI come from the germline V gene. Trimming removed 4 bases at V and 0 bases at J, with 11 bases between. The CDR3 here is CASSLADPSTDTQYF. The CDR3 DNA reads TGTGCCAGCAGTTTAGCGGACCCTAGCACAGATACGCAGTATTTT.

The V gene is TRBV5-1, the J gene TRBJ2-2; no clear D. The CDR3 is 15 amino acids. The germline gives CDR1 SGHRS, CDR2 YFSETQ. V was clipped by 2 bases and J by 2 bases, with 10 bases between them. In DNA form, the CDR3 reads TGCGCCAGCAGCTTTCCGGGCCATAACACCGGGGAGCTGTTTTTT. Its protein is CASSFPGHNTGELFF. The complete variable domain, with remaining parts taken from reference TRBV5-1 and TRBJ2-2, reads KAGVTQTPRYLIKTRGQQVTLSCSPISGHRSVSWYQQTPGQGLQFLFEYFSETQRNKGNFPGRFSGRQFSNSRSEMNVSTLELGDSALYLCASSFPGHNTGELFFGEGSRLTVL.

This clonotype was counted ten times or more. This rearrangement joins TRBV20-1 to TRBJ2-3; D gene ambiguous. V shed 2 bases and J shed 2 bases, with 8 bases lying between them. Germline V gene lookup returns CDR1 DFQATT and CDR2 SNEGSKA (reference sequence). The CDR3 covers 13 residues. The CDR3 reads CSARLALTDTQYF. CDR3 DNA: TGCAGTGCTAGACTCGCCCTCACAGATACGCAGTATTTT.

This clonotype was counted between two and nine times. The chain employs TRBV10-3 and TRBJ2-3; possibly TRBD1 for D (5 bases). CDR3 length: 15 amino acids. Trimming cost V 5 bases and J 2 bases, with 14 bases left between them. The germline V gene has CDR1 ENHRY and CDR2 SYGVKD. As DNA, the CDR3 is TGTGCCATCAGTCAGGGAATCCCCTTCACAGATACGCAGTATTTT. Translated, it gives CAISQGIPFTDTQYF.

This clonotype was counted a few times. The chain employs TRBV10-3 and TRBJ2-1, with 12 nucleotides matching TRBD2. The trim removed 6 bases at V and 5 bases at J, leaving 11 bases unmatched. The CDR3 runs to 17 residues. From germline, CDR1 is ENHRY and CDR2 SYGVKD. Written as DNA, the CDR3 is TGTGCCATCAGGCGGACTAGCGGGGACACTCCCGACAATGAGCAGTTCTTC. Translated, it gives CAIRRTSGDTPDNEQFF.

The V and J genes are TRBV5-1 and TRBJ2-2, with 9 nucleotides matching TRBD1. Germline CDR1 SGHRS, CDR2 YFSETQ. CDR3 length: 16 residues. V lost 4 bases, J lost 3 bases, and 7 bases stayed unmatched. The CDR3, as DNA: TGCGCCAGCAGCCCGACGGGACAGGGACACACCGGGGAGCTGTTTTTT. Amino acids: CASSPTGQGHTGELFF.

A few counts support this clonotype. This sequence joins TRBV19 and TRBJ2-7; the D call may be TRBD1 or TRBD2 (6 bases each). Germline V gives CDR1 LNHDA, CDR2 SQIVND (reference sequence). The CDR3 runs to 16 residues. Trimming removed 5 bases from V and 2 bases from J, with 19 bases in between. In DNA, the CDR3 is TGTGCCAGTAGTTCCCTCGGGGGCCCTAGGGCCTACGAGCAGTACTTC. Translating it yields CASSSLGGPRAYEQYF.

This clonotype was seen a few times. This sequence joins TRBV14 and TRBJ2-7, with 8 nucleotides matching TRBD1. With 1 base clipped from V and 2 bases from J, the junction kept 1 base outside the gene matches. The CDR3 spans 14 residues. Looked up from germline, CDR1 is SGHDN and CDR2 is FVKESK. The CDR3 loop reads CASSQATGAYEQYF. The CDR3 nucleotides are TGTGCCAGCAGCCAAGCGACAGGGGCCTACGAGCAGTACTTC.

The chain carries TRBV10-3 and TRBJ2-4; TRBD2 aligns across 12 bases. CDR1 and CDR2 from the germline V gene are ENHRY and SYGVKD. V dropped 3 bases and J dropped 6; count of bases not matched to a gene: 3. The CDR3 is made up of 15 amino acids. CDR3 bases: TGTGCCATCAGTGAAAGACTAGCGGGAGTAAACATTCAGTACTTC. Amino acid sequence: CAISERLAGVNIQYF.

J is TRBJ2-7 and V is TRBV20-1; 13 bases map to TRBD2. After removal of 7 bases from V and 5 bases from J, the junction contained 5 bases not matched to a gene. The germline CDR1 and CDR2 sequences are DFQATT and SNEGSKA (reference sequence). The CDR3 has 13 amino acids. Here the CDR3 DNA reads TGCAGTGAGAGGACTAGCGGGAGTCACGAGCAGTACTTC. It yields the protein CSERTSGSHEQYF.

This clonotype has more than one count but fewer than ten. This rearrangement joins TRBV20-1 to TRBJ2-1, with D unclear. Trimming cost V 6 bases and J 9 bases, with 21 bases left between them. Germline loops: CDR1 DFQATT, CDR2 SNEGSKA (reference sequence). The CDR3 runs to 14 residues. The CDR3: CSAMGNRVNSEQFF. The CDR3 region has the DNA TGCAGTGCCATGGGAAATCGAGTAAACAGTGAGCAGTTCTTC.

This clonotype was seen at least ten times. The chain links TRBV20-1 to TRBJ2-2; D is unclear. V shed 6 bases and J shed 7 bases, with 15 bases lying between them. Germline V gene data show CDR1 as DFQATT and CDR2 as SNEGSKA (reference sequence). CDR3 length equals 13 residues. The CDR3 DNA is TGCAGTGCCCCCGGACCGGATATCGGGGAGCTGTTTTTT. Encoded protein: CSAPGPDIGELFF.

This clonotype has only a few counts. At one end the junction does not follow the germline gene, possibly because of a read error. V gene TRBV7-2 combines with J gene TRBJ2-5; D is unclear. Germline CDR1 is SGHTA and CDR2 is FQGNSA. The CDR3 contains 12 residues. The CDR3 region has the DNA TGTGCCAGCAGCGTCGACAAGGCTGGGCGTAACTTC. Amino acid sequence: CASSVDKAGRNF.

This clonotype appeared a few times. The rearrangement links TRBV4-1 to TRBJ2-1, with 9 bases lining up with TRBD2. The CDR3 is made up of 15 amino acids. After removal of 1 base from V and 7 bases from J, the junction contained 5 bases not matched to a gene. CDR1 is MGHRA and CDR2 is YSYEKL in the germline V gene. This CDR3 is CASSQVAGEGNEQFF. CDR3 nucleotide sequence: TGCGCCAGCAGCCAAGTAGCGGGGGAAGGGAATGAGCAGTTCTTC.